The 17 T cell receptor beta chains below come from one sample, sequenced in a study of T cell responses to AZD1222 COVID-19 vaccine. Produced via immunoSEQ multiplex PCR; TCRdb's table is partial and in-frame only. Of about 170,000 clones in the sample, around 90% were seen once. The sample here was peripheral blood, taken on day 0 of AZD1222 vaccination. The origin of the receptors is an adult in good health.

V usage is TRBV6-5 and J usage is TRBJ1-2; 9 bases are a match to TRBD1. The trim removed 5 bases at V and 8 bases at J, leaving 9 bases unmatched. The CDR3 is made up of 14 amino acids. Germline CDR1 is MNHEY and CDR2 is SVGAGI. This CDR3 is CASSRGQGGGGYTF. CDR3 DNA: TGTGCCAGCAGTAGGGGACAGGGCGGCGGGGGCTACACCTTC.

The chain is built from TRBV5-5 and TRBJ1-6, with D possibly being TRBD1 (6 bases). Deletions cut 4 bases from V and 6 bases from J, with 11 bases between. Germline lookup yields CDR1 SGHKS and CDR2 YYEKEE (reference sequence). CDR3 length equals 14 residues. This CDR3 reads CASSAEQGNSPLHF. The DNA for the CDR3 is TGTGCCAGCAGCGCTGAACAGGGTAATTCACCCCTCCACTTT.

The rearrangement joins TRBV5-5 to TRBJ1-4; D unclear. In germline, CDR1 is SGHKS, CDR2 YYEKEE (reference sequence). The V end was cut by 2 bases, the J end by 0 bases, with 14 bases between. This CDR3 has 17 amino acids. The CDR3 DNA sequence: TGTGCCAGCAGCTTTAAATTCCCAGGCTCAACTAATGAAAAACTGTTTTTT. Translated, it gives CASSFKFPGSTNEKLFF.

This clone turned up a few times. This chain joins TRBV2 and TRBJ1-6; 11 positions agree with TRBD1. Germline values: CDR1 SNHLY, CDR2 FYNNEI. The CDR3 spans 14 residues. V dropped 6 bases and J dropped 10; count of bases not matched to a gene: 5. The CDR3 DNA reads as TGTGCCAGCAGGCGGGACAGGGGGAGATCACCCCTCCACTTT. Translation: CASRRDRGRSPLHF.

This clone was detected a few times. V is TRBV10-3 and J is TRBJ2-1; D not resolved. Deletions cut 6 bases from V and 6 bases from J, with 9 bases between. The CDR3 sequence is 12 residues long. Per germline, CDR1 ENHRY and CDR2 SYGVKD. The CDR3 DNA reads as TGTGCCATCAGCCCCAGCTCCAATGAGCAGTTCTTC. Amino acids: CAISPSSNEQFF.

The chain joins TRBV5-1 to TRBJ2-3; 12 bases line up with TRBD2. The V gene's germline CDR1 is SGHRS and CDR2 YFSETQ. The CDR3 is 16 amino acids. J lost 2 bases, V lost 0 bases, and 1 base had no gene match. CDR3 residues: CASSLGTSGDTDTQYF. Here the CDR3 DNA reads TGCGCCAGCAGCTTGGGGACTAGCGGGGACACAGATACGCAGTATTTT.

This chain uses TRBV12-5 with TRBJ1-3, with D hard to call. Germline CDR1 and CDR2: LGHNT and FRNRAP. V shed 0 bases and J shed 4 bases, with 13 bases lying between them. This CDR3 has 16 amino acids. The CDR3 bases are TGTGCTAGTGGTTTGGTTATAAGATCATGGGGAAACACCATATATTTT. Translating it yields CASGLVIRSWGNTIYF.

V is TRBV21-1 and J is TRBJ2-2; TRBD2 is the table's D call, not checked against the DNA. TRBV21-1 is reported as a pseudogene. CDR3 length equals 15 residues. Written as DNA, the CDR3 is TGTGCCAGCAGCAAGAGAGCGGGAGAGGGCGGGGAGCTGTTTTTT. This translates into CASSKRAGEGGELFF.

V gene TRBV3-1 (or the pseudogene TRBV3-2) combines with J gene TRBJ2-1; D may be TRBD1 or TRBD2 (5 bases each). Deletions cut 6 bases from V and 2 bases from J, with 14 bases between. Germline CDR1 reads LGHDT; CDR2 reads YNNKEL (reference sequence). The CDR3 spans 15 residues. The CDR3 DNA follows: TGTGCCAGCAGTGACACCCCGGGACCCTACAATGAGCAGTTCTTC. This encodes CASSDTPGPYNEQFF.

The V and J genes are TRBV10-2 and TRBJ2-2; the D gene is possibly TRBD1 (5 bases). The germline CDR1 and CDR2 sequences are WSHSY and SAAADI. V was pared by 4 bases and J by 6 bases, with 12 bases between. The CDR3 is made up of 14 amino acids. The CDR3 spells CASSASRVSGELFF. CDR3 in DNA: TGCGCCAGCAGTGCATCCAGGGTTTCCGGGGAGCTGTTTTTT.

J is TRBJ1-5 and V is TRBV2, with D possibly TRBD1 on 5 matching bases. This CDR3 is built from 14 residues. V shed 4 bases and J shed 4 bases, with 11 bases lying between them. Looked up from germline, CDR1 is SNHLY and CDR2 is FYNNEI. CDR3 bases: TGTGCCAGCAGTGGACAGTTACGAAATCAGCCCCAGCATTTT. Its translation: CASSGQLRNQPQHF.

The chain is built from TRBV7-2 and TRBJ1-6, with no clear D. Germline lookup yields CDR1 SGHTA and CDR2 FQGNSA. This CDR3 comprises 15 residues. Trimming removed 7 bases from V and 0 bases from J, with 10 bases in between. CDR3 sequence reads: CASKDGPSYNSPLHF. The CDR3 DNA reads TGTGCCAGCAAGGACGGCCCCTCCTATAATTCACCCCTCCACTTT.

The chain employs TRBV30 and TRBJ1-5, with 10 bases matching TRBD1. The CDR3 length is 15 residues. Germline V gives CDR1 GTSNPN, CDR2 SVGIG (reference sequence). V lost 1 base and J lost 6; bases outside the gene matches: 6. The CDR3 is CAWSGWGQGFQPQHF. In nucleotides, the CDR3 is TGTGCCTGGAGTGGGTGGGGACAGGGGTTTCAGCCCCAGCATTTT. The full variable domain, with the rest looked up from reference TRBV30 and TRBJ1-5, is SQTIHQWPATLVQPVGSPLSLECTVEGTSNPNLYWYRQAAGRGLQLLFYSVGIGQISSEVPQNLSASRPQDRQFILSSKKLLLSDSGFYLCAWSGWGQGFQPQHFGDGTRLSIL.

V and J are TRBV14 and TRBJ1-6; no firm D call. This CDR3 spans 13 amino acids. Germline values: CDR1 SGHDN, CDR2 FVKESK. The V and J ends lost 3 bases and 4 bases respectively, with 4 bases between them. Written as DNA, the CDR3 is TGTGCCAGCAGCCAGACATATAATTCACCCCTCCACTTT. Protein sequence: CASSQTYNSPLHF.

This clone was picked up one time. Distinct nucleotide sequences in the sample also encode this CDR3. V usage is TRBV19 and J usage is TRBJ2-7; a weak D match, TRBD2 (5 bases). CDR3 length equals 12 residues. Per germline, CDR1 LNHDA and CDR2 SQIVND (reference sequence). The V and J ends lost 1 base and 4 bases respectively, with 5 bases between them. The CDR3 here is CASSIGGYEQYF. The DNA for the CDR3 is TGTGCCAGTAGTATAGGCGGGTACGAGCAGTACTTC.

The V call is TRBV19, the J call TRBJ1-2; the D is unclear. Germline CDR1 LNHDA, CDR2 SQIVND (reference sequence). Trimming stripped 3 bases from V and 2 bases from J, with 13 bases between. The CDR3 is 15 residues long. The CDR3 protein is CASSILVGSNYGYTF. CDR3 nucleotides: TGTGCCAGTAGTATCCTGGTCGGGTCGAACTATGGCTACACCTTC. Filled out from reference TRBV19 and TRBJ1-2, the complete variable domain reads DGGITQSPKYLFRKEGQNVTLSCEQNLNHDAMYWYRQDPGQGLRLIYYSQIVNDFQKGDIAEGYSVSREKKESFPLTVTSAQKNPTAFYLCASSILVGSNYGYTFGSGTRLTVV.

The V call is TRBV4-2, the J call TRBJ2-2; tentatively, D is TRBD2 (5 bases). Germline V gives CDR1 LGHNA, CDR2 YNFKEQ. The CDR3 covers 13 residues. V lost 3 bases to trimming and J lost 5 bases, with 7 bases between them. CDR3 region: CASSQGSTGELFF. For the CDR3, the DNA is TGTGCCAGCAGCCAGGGGAGTACCGGGGAGCTGTTTTTT.